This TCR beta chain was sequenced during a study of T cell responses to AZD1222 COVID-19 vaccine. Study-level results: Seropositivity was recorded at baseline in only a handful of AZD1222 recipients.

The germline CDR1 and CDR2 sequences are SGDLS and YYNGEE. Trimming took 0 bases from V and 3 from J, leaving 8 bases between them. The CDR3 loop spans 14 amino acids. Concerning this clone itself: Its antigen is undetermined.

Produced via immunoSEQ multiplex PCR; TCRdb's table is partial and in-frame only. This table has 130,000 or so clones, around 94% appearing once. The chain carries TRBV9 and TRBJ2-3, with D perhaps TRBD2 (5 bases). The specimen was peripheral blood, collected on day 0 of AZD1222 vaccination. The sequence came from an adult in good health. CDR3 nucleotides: TGTGCCAGCAGCGTAGCTAGCTTGACAGATACGCAGTATTTT. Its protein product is CASSVASLTDTQYF. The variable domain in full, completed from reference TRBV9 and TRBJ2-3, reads DSGVTQTPKHLITATGQRVTLRCSPRSGDLSVYWYQQSLDQGLQFLIQYYNGEERAKGNILERFSAQQFPDLHSELNLSSLELGDSALYFCASSVASLTDTQYFGPGTRLTVL.